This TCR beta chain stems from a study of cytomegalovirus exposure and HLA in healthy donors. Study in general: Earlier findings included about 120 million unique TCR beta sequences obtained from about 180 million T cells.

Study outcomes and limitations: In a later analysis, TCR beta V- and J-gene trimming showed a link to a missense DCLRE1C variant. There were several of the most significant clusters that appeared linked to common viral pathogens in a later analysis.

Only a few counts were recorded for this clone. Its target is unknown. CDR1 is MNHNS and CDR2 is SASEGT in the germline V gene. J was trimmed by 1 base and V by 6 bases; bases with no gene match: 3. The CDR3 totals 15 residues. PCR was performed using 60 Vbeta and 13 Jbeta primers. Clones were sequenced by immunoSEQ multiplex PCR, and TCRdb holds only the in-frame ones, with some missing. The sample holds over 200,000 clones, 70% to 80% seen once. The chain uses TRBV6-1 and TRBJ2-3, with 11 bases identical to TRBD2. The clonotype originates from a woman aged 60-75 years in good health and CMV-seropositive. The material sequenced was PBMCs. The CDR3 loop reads CASRVAGGGTDTQYF. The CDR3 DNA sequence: TGTGCCAGCAGGGTAGCGGGAGGGGGCACAGATACGCAGTATTTT.